Detailed here is one TCR beta chain. Antigen unknown. The CDR3 contains 15 residues. V shed 1 base and J shed 4 bases, with 12 bases lying between them. Per the germline V gene, CDR1 is SGDLS and CDR2 is YYNGEE. The data stem from a study of shared clonotypes between healthy human individuals. Whole-study findings and limits: Blood was the sole source, and tissue repertoires probably differ. What naive subsets generally showed was a larger estimated richness than memory subsets showed.

Profiling relied on immunoSEQ multiplex PCR, and the TCRdb table lists in-frame clones only, not all of them. The table has approximately 97,000 clones, around 67% seen once. Donors were healthy HIV-negative adults without recently reported acute infections or vaccinations. The sequenced sample was memory CD8+ T cells sorted from blood. The subset was: CD45RO+ cells pooled with CCR7-negative TemRA cells. The chain links TRBV9 to TRBJ2-1; a possible D gene is TRBD1 (6 bases). The sequence derives from a man aged 25-45 years in good health. The CDR3 DNA reads TGTGCCAGCAGCGTATTTGGGGGCCAGTACAATGAGCAGTTCTTC. As protein: CASSVFGGQYNEQFF.